This T cell receptor (beta chain) was sequenced during a study of blood T cell repertoires in COVID-19. Study-level background: The United States, Italy and Spain supplied acute and convalescent COVID-19 samples. Sources were T cells, B-cell-depleted T cells, or PBMCs; the material itself was cDNA or gDNA.

Germline V gives CDR1 MNHEY, CDR2 SMNVEV (reference sequence). The CDR3 has 13 residues. Deletions cut 5 bases from V and 7 bases from J, with 15 bases between. This table comes from immunoSEQ multiplex PCR, and its TCRdb copy is limited to in-frame clones, with some not included. The sample carries a few hundred thousand clones, approximately 87% recorded once. Input material: PBMCs or T cells enriched from blood (not recorded which). The rearrangement joins TRBV27 to TRBJ2-7; D perhaps matches TRBD1 (5 bases). This TCR derives from a man aged 35-49 years in a cohort exposed to, infected with or recovered from COVID-19 (not recorded which). CDR3 residues: CASSPIGRGEQYF. CDR3 nucleotides: TGTGCCAGCAGTCCAATCGGAAGGGGAGAGCAGTACTTC.